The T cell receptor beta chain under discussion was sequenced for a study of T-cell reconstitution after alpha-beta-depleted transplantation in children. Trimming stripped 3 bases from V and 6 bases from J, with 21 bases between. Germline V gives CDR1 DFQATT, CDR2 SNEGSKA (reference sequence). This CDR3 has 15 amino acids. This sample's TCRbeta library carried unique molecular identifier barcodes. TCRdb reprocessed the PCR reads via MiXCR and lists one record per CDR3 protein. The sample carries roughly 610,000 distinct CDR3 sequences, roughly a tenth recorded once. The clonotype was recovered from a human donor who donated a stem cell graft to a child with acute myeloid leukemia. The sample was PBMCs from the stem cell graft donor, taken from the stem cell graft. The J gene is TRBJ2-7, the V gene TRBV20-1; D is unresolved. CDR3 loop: CSASPKVGLALEQYF. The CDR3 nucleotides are TGCAGTGCTAGTCCTAAGGTGGGATTGGCCCTCGAGCAGTACTTC.